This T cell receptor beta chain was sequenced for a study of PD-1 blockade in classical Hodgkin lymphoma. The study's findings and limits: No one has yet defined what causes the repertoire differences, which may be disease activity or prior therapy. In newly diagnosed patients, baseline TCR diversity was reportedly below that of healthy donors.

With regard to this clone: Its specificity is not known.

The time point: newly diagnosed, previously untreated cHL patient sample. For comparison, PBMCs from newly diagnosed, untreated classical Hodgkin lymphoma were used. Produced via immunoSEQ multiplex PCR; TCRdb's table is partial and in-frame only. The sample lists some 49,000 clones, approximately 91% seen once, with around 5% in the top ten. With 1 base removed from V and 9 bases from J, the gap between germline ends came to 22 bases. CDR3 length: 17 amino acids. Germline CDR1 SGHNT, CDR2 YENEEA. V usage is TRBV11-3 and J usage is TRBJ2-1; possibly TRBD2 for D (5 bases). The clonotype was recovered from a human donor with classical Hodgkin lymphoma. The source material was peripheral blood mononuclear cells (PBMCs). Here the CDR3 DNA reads TGTGCCAGCAGCTTAGGTAGACGGGGAAGTGGCAACTCTGAGCAGTTCTTC. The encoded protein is CASSLGRRGSGNSEQFF.